These 4 T cell receptor beta chains came from one sample sequenced in a study of cytomegalovirus exposure and HLA in healthy donors. The primer mix had 60 Vbeta and 13 Jbeta primers. Profiled with immunoSEQ multiplex PCR; TCRdb holds only in-frame clones, not every one. The repertoire holds some 150,000 clones, with 70% to 75% as singletons. Specimen: PBMCs. The receptors originated from a woman in her 30s in good health and CMV-seronegative.

The chain combines TRBV9 with TRBJ2-3, with 16 bases matching TRBD2. Unmatched junction bases numbered 11, after V lost 4 bases and J lost 0 bases. Germline CDR1 and CDR2: SGDLS and YYNGEE. This CDR3 contains 20 residues. The CDR3 DNA sequence: TGTGCCAGCAGCCTCACTTCCGGGACTAGCGGGGGGGCTAGCACAGATACGCAGTATTTT. Its protein product is CASSLTSGTSGGASTDTQYF.

This chain links TRBV6-6 with TRBJ1-1; 9 nucleotides match TRBD1. This CDR3 has 14 amino acids. Germline V gene sequence: CDR1 MNHNY, CDR2 SVGAGI (reference sequence). After removal of 5 bases from V and 11 bases from J, the junction contained 12 bases not matched to a gene. CDR3 sequence reads: CASSPGTGPSSAFF. The CDR3, as DNA: TGTGCCAGCAGTCCCGGGACAGGGCCTTCCAGCGCTTTCTTT.

V is TRBV19 and J is TRBJ2-3, with a weak D call TRBD1 (6 bases). Trimming stripped 2 bases from V and 0 bases from J, with 6 bases between. From germline, CDR1 is LNHDA and CDR2 SQIVND (reference sequence). The CDR3 is 14 amino acids. In DNA, the CDR3 is TGTGCCAGTAGTATAAGGGGGAGCACAGATACGCAGTATTTT. It yields the protein CASSIRGSTDTQYF.

The chain combines TRBV11-3 with TRBJ2-5, with 8 bases fitting TRBD1. The CDR3 loop spans 15 amino acids. J gave up 2 bases and V 5 bases, and 7 bases lay outside the gene matches. Germline assignment: CDR1 SGHNT and CDR2 YENEEA. In DNA form, the CDR3 reads TGTGCCAGCAGCCACCAGACAGGGGCTCAAGAGACCCAGTACTTC. Protein sequence: CASSHQTGAQETQYF.